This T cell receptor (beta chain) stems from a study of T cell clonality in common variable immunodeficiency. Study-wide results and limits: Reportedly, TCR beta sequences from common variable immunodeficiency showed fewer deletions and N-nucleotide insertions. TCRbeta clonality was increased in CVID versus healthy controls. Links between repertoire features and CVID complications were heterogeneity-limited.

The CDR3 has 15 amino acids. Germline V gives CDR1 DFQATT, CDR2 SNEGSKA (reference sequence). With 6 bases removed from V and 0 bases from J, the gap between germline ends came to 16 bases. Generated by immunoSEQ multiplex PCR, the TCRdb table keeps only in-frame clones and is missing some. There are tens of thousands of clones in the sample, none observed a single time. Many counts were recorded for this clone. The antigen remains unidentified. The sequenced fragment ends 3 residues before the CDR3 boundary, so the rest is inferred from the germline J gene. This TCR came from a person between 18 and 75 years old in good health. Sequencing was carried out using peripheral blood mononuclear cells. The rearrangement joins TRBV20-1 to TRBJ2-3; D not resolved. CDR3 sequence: CSAVVRVASTDTQYF. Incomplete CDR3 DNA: TGCAGTGCCGTTGTAAGGGTCGCTAGCACAGATACG.